Presented here are 4 T cell receptor beta chains from one specimen sequenced in a study of blood T cell repertoires in COVID-19. TCRdb's copy holds only in-frame clones and misses some; the assay was immunoSEQ multiplex PCR. Here the sample spans about 160,000 clones, around 87% being singletons. Sequencing was performed on peripheral blood. The receptors originated from a woman between 65 and 79 years old with COVID-19, enrolled during active disease.

V and J are TRBV5-1 and TRBJ1-3; tentatively, D is TRBD1 (5 bases). The CDR3 is 17 amino acids. Germline loops: CDR1 SGHRS, CDR2 YFSETQ. V shed 4 bases and J shed 0 bases, with 17 bases lying between them. The chain's CDR3 is CASSLQLGGSSGNTIYF. The CDR3 DNA sequence: TGCGCCAGCAGCCTTCAACTGGGGGGATCCTCTGGAAACACCATATATTTT.

The gene calls are TRBV5-4 and TRBJ2-1; TRBD2 aligns across 7 bases. With 4 bases clipped from V and 8 bases from J, the junction kept 6 bases outside the gene matches. CDR1 is SGHNT, CDR2 YYREEE, per germline (reference sequence). This CDR3 has 13 amino acids. The CDR3 bases are TGTGCCAGCAGCCTCCCGGCGGGGGATGAGCAGTTCTTC. Amino acid sequence: CASSLPAGDEQFF.

The chain carries TRBV5-4 and TRBJ2-2; TRBD1 agrees at 11 bases. The CDR3 length is 15 residues. After removal of 4 bases from V and 7 bases from J, the junction contained 6 bases not matched to a gene. The V gene's germline CDR1 is SGHNT and CDR2 YYREEE (reference sequence). The CDR3 nucleotides are TGTGCCAGCAGCGGTCGGACAGGGGGCCACGGGGAGCTGTTTTTT. Its protein is CASSGRTGGHGELFF.

The rearrangement uses TRBV11-2 and TRBJ2-1; D is perhaps TRBD2 (7 bases). V lost 5 bases, J lost 6 bases, and 17 bases lay in between. The germline V gene encodes CDR1 SGHAT and CDR2 FQNNGV. The CDR3 consists of 15 residues. This CDR3 is CASSPRREGVNEQFF. The CDR3 nucleotides are TGTGCCAGCAGCCCCCGCAGGGAGGGGGTCAATGAGCAGTTCTTC.